A selection of T cell receptor beta chains follows, all from one sample in a study of radiotherapy plus CTLA-4 blockade in lung cancer. Sequencing was performed with immunoSEQ multiplex PCR; in TCRdb, only in-frame clones are kept and a portion is missing. The table lists 100,000 or so clones, 80% to 85% of them singletons, with 25% in the top ten. Sequenced here: peripheral blood, sampled from a patient treated with radiotherapy plus ipilimumab. Receptor source: a human donor with non-small cell lung cancer that progressed on radiotherapy plus ipilimumab. The CDR3 runs from the conserved cysteine through the conserved F or W. D genes are given only for firm matches. Rows give clone size only sometimes, using once, few, many, or a class for an expanded clone.

clone_size j_call d_call v_call cdr3_nt cdr3_aa
. TRBJ1-1 . TRBV6-1 TGTGCCAGCAGTGAACCATCGCGCTATAACACTGAAGCTTTCTTT CASSEPSRYNTEAFF
. TRBJ2-1 . TRBV9 TGTGCCAGCAGCGTTTTAGGGGCAAGCTCCTACAATGAGCAGTTCTTC CASSVLGASSYNEQFF
. TRBJ2-3 TRBD2 TRBV7-3 TGTGCCAGCAGCTTAAGAGGTAGCGGGAGCGGTGATACGCAGTATTTT CASSLRGSGSGDTQYF
. TRBJ2-1 . TRBV11-2 TGTGCCAGCAGCTCACTCAGCGGTGACTACAATGAGCAGTTCTTC CASSSLSGDYNEQFF
few TRBJ1-2 TRBD1 TRBV7-9 TGTGCCAGCAGCTTAGTGACAGGGGATGGCTACACCTTC CASSLVTGDGYTF
. TRBJ2-3 TRBD2 TRBV10-2 TGCGCCAGCTACCGGGGAGCGGGAGCGGGTACAGATACGCAGTATTTT CASYRGAGAGTDTQYF
. TRBJ1-2 TRBD1 TRBV29-1 TGCACCGTTCACGGTGGACAGGGGGCAGCGGGCGGCTACACCTTC CTVHGGQGAAGGYTF
. TRBJ2-5 TRBD2 TRBV9 TGTGCCAGCAGCGTGGCTAGCGGGCCCCAAGAGACCCAGTACTTC CASSVASGPQETQYF
. TRBJ2-3 . TRBV19 TGTGCCAGTAGTATACTCAGGGGCGGCAGCACAGATACGCAGTATTTT CASSILRGGSTDTQYF
. TRBJ1-4 TRBD1 TRBV7-9 TGTGCCAGCAGCTACGACAGGGGTAATGAAAAACTGTTTTTT CASSYDRGNEKLFF
. TRBJ2-6 TRBD1 TRBV4-1 TGCGCCAGCAGCCAAGGGACAGGGAACTCTGGGGCCAACGTCCTGACTTTC CASSQGTGNSGANVLTF
. TRBJ1-1 . TRBV28 TGTGCCAGCAGGGACAGAAACACTGAAGCTTTCTTT CASRDRNTEAFF
. TRBJ2-1 TRBD2 TRBV28 TGTGCCAGCAGTTCCCAAGGCGGGGGTCTCGATGAGCAGTTCTTC CASSSQGGGLDEQFF
. TRBJ1-1 . TRBV30 TGTGCCTGGAGTGAGAGGAACACTGAAGCTTTCTTT CAWSERNTEAFF
. TRBJ2-3 TRBD2 TRBV5-1 TGCGCCAGCACCACCTCGGGAGGCAAATTCACAGATACGCAGTATTTT CASTTSGGKFTDTQYF
. TRBJ1-1 . TRBV30 TGTGCCTGGGAGAAAAACACTGAAGCTTTCTTT CAWEKNTEAFF
. TRBJ2-5 . TRBV5-4 TGTGCCAGCAGCCCACGAGCAGGCCAAGAGACCCAGTACTTC CASSPRAGQETQYF
once TRBJ2-3 . TRBV7-9 TGTGCCAGCAGCTTAAGTGGACAGAGCACAGATACGCAGTATTTT CASSLSGQSTDTQYF
. TRBJ1-2 TRBD1 TRBV6-1 TGTGCCGTACAGGGGGCGCTCGGCTACACCTTC CAVQGALGYTF
. TRBJ1-5 . TRBV6-1 TGTGCCAGCAGCAGGGGACAAGTGAATCAGCCCCAGCATTTT CASSRGQVNQPQHF
. TRBJ1-2 . TRBV21-1 TGTGCCAGCAGCAAAGCTCGGGGGGTGCATGGCTACACCTTC CASSKARGVHGYTF
. TRBJ1-3 . TRBV15 TGTGCCACCAGCAGAGACCGATGGGACTCTGGAAACACCATATATTTT CATSRDRWDSGNTIYF
. TRBJ1-4 . TRBV28 TGTGCCAGCAGCTCGCCACAGGCAACTAATGAAAAACTGTTTTTT CASSSPQATNEKLFF
. TRBJ2-2 TRBD2 TRBV19 TGTGCCAGTAGTATATTCGGACTAGCGGGAGGGAACACCGGGGAGCTGTTTTTT CASSIFGLAGGNTGELFF
. TRBJ2-1 TRBD2 TRBV2 TGTGCCAGCGGGGAAGGACTAGCGGGAGGGCCGCGGAATGAGCAGTTCTTC CASGEGLAGGPRNEQFF
. TRBJ1-4 . TRBV27 TGTGCCAGCAGTTTCTCGGGATATAATGAAAAACTGTTTTTT CASSFSGYNEKLFF
. TRBJ1-4 . TRBV2 TGTGCCACCTCTTCCGGGACCACGAATGAAAAACTGTTTTTT CATSSGTTNEKLFF
. TRBJ2-7 . TRBV30 TGTGCCTGGAGTGTTGGCGTAGGTGGCTACGAGCAGTACTTC CAWSVGVGGYEQYF
once TRBJ2-3 . TRBV5-4 TGTGCCAGCAGCTTTAGCACAGATACGCAGTATTTT CASSFSTDTQYF
. TRBJ1-1 TRBD1 TRBV9 TGTGCCAGCAGCTTGACACCGGACAGGGACACTGAAGCTTTCTTT CASSLTPDRDTEAFF
. TRBJ1-1 . TRBV28 TGTGCCAGCAGTTTTAGGAGTGAAGCTTTCTTT CASSFRSEAFF
. TRBJ2-7 . TRBV5-8 TGTGCCAGCAGCTACGGGACAAGCTCCTACGAGCAGTACTTC CASSYGTSSYEQYF
. TRBJ2-5 TRBD2 TRBV27 TGTGCCAGCAGTTCCGTGACTAGCGGGAGGTCCCAAGAGACCCAGTACTTC CASSSVTSGRSQETQYF
once TRBJ2-5 . TRBV11-2 TGTGCCAGCAGCCCAGGGGTTGGGGAGACCCAGTACTTC CASSPGVGETQYF
. TRBJ2-2 . TRBV25-1 TGTGCCAGCAGAAAGGAGGCGGGGGCCACCGGGGAGCTGTTTTTT CASRKEAGATGELFF
. TRBJ1-2 . TRBV6-5 TGTGCCAGCAGTTACTCGAACCACGGGGGTGGCTACACCTTC CASSYSNHGGGYTF
. TRBJ2-3 TRBD2 TRBV15 TGTGCCACCAGCAGAGATCGGGCGGGAGGGCCAGATACGCAGTATTTT CATSRDRAGGPDTQYF
. TRBJ1-4 TRBD1 TRBV27 TGTGCCAGCGAACCGGGACAGTATAATGAAAAACTGTTTTTT CASEPGQYNEKLFF
. TRBJ1-5 TRBD1 TRBV5-4 TGTGCCAGCAGCCCGGGGACAGGGACAGGTCAGCCCCAGCATTTT CASSPGTGTGQPQHF
. TRBJ2-7 TRBD2 TRBV2 TGTGCCAGCAGTGAAGCTGGACTAGAATCCTACGAGCAGTACTTC CASSEAGLESYEQYF
. TRBJ1-1 . TRBV19 TGTGCCAGTAGTATACCGGGGGGGACTGAAGCTTTCTTT CASSIPGGTEAFF
. TRBJ1-1 . TRBV19 TGTGCCAGTAGTAAAAAATTGACGGTTGAAGCTTTCTTT CASSKKLTVEAFF
. TRBJ1-2 . TRBV27 TGTGCCAGCAGTTGGTCCCAAGGAATGTATGGCTACACCTTC CASSWSQGMYGYTF
. TRBJ2-2 TRBD1 TRBV14 TGTGCCAGCAGCCAAAGGGGCAGGGGGCCCACCGGGGAGCTGTTTTTT CASSQRGRGPTGELFF
few TRBJ2-1 TRBD2 TRBV19 TGTGCCAGTAGTGGGGGGGAGGCATCATACAATGAGCAGTTCTTC CASSGGEASYNEQFF
. TRBJ2-3 TRBD2 TRBV6-5 TGTGCCAGCAGTTTCTCCCGCGGGAGGCCCACAGATACGCAGTATTTT CASSFSRGRPTDTQYF
. TRBJ1-2 TRBD1 TRBV27 TGTGCCAGCAGTTTAAACCCCTCTCGGACAGGGTCCTTTTATGGCTACACCTTC CASSLNPSRTGSFYGYTF
. TRBJ2-1 TRBD2 TRBV7-3 TGTGCCAGCAGATTTAGCGGGGGAGCCAATGAGCAGTTCTTC CASRFSGGANEQFF
. TRBJ1-5 . TRBV7-9 TGTGCCAGCAGCCAAACAGGGTTCATCAATCAGCCCCAGCATTTT CASSQTGFINQPQHF
. TRBJ2-3 TRBD2 TRBV19 TGTGCCAGTAGCGGGACTAGTCAGGATACGCAGTATTTT CASSGTSQDTQYF
once TRBJ2-1 . TRBV4-1 TGCGCCAGCAGCCAGGCCTATACAGGGTGGGGGCAGTTCTTC CASSQAYTGWGQFF
few TRBJ1-5 . TRBV29-1 TGCAGCGTTGTTATCGGGGGTAATCAGCCCCAGCATTTT CSVVIGGNQPQHF
. TRBJ2-3 TRBD2 TRBV5-1 TGCGCCAGCAGCAGCGGGACTAGCGGATACACAGATACGCAGTATTTT CASSSGTSGYTDTQYF
. TRBJ1-6 TRBD1 TRBV5-4 TGTGCCAGCAGCGCGGCCGGGACAGAGGAAGCCCTCCACTTT CASSAAGTEEALHF
. TRBJ2-7 TRBD2 TRBV30 TGTGCCTGGAGCCTCGGGGGCGCGGGACTAGCCTACGAGCAGTACTTC CAWSLGGAGLAYEQYF
. TRBJ1-1 TRBD1 TRBV7-8 TGTGCCAGCAGCTTAGTGACGGGACAGGGGAGCACTGAAGCTTTCTTT CASSLVTGQGSTEAFF
. TRBJ1-1 . TRBV5-5 TGTGCCAGCAGCCCCGACAGTTATCGAGCTTTCTTT CASSPDSYRAFF
. TRBJ1-1 TRBD1 TRBV6-6 TGTGCCAGCAGGGGACAGAGGGAGGTACACACTGAAGCTTTCTTT CASRGQREVHTEAFF
. TRBJ2-1 TRBD2 TRBV7-2 TGTGCCAGCAGCCGATCTAGCGGGACCAGTTACAATGAGCAGTTCTTC CASSRSSGTSYNEQFF
. TRBJ1-5 . TRBV30 TGTGCCTGGAGTGGACAGCCTAATCAGCCCCAGCATTTT CAWSGQPNQPQHF